The count of the clone carrying this T cell receptor beta chain is one. Its antigen remains unidentified. This entry is derived from a study of post-analysis software for immune sequencing data. Notes on the study in general: Patients showed TRBV5-6, TRBV5-1 and TRBV20-1 among five TRBV segments more frequent than in controls. Multiple sclerosis was associated with a significant reduction in normalized Chao1 diversity relative to controls.

The V gene lost 6 bases and the J gene lost 3 bases, with 14 bases spanning the gap. This CDR3 spans 14 amino acids. TCR beta cDNA libraries included unique molecular identifiers. Each batch of 1 to 10 million T cells produced approximately 470,000 cDNA molecules. TCRdb redid the calling of the PCR reads with MiXCR, one entry per CDR3 protein. The sample consists of approximately 440,000 distinct CDR3 sequences, roughly 45% of them appearing once. The sequenced sample consisted of blood. The chain couples TRBV12-3 or TRBV12-4 to TRBJ1-2; maybe TRBD1 (5 bases). The TCR originated in a girl aged 10 to 17 with multiple sclerosis. The CDR3 is CASSQRGRDYGYTF. CDR3 coding DNA: TGTGCCAGCAGCCAAAGGGGTAGGGACTATGGCTACACCTTC.